This T cell receptor (beta chain) was identified during a study of T cells in Graves' hyperthyroidism and ophthalmopathy (dated by TCRdb to between 2017 and 2020). As for the study more broadly: Peripheral blood samples were taken at initial diagnosis, before any treatment was given. To identify TCR V-J signatures that set the groups apart, the researchers used a discovery cohort of 100 or so patients, made up of about 44 with Graves' ophthalmopathy and 55 to 65 with stable Graves' hyperthyroidism. Prospective prediction of ophthalmopathy was tested in an independent validation cohort of fewer than 20 hyperthyroidism patients and around 16 patients who later progressed to ophthalmopathy. For training and testing, the 110 or so patients in the discovery cohort were randomly divided in a 7:3 ratio. The study also compared thyroid tissue and blood T-cell repertoires from about 6 Graves' hyperthyroidism patients. After sampling, hyperthyroidism patients received methimazole starting at 30 mg daily, and ophthalmopathy patients received high-dose intravenous methylprednisolone. The paper describes TCR Vbeta CDR3 sequencing of 120 to 150 peripheral blood samples, made up of 43 ophthalmopathy patients, some 76 hyperthyroidism patients and about 17 progressor patients. What the research found in general, with its limitations: In validation, progression to ophthalmopathy was predicted by the model with more than 65% sensitivity and around 76% specificity, a median of 6.5 months before onset. Blood samples also contained most of the expanded thyroid clonotypes (frequency above 0.001), which suggests that blood repertoires may reflect thyroid immune responses. Sample size was not statistically predetermined, and investigators were not blinded to group allocation. A 13 V-J signature model separated ophthalmopathy from stable hyperthyroidism, with 87.88% sensitivity and 81.08% specificity in cross-validation and 80%/75% in testing.

The TCR beta CDR3 regions were amplified from the RNA transcripts. For the first round of RT-PCR on the TCR CDR3, the HTBI primer set was used together with the Qiagen OneStep RT-PCR kit. Libraries were constructed in a second round of multiplex PCR, after which size selection and purification were carried out. Sequencing of the libraries was done on an Illumina HiSeq2000 using paired-end 100 bp reads. For the original study's pipeline: SOAPnuke was used to process the raw data, throwing out any read that contained adapters or uncalled bases, had a mean Phred below 15, or lacked an exact constant-primer or identifier match. High-quality paired reads were merged with COPE v1.2.5, and unique nucleotide sequences were defined as clonotypes. MiTCR v1.1 was used to align the clonotypes against IMGT TRBV, TRBD and TRBJ reference segments. Analysis was restricted to V-J combinations with a frequency above 0.0001, which covered 98% to 99.2% of repertoires. The TCS score was defined as the ratio of F50 (clonal expansion) to E x V (chaos), calculated using BLOSUM62-based TCRdist between CDR3 peptides within each V-J. Welch's t-statistics and random forest reduced 500 to 650 V-J features to 13, which were used in a naive Bayes classifier (R e1071). Starting from the raw public reads, TCRdb applied fastp trimming at Q25, assembled clones with MiXCR and retained in-frame beta chains. A single entry per CDR3 protein holds the most common genes and DNA from its merged rows. The V and J calls and clone size are TCRdb's, not the authors'. The sample data list 450,000 to 650,000 distinct CDR3 sequences, and roughly 20% of these were observed just once. Of the sample, about 30% falls within the top ten clones.

This clonotype was found a few times. No cognate antigen has been identified for it. A much larger clone is a single base away; this may be a read error. The CDR1 and CDR2 encoded by the germline V gene (reference sequence) are MNHEY and SMNVEV. Including cysteine and phenylalanine, the CDR3 has 12 amino acids. The only DNA kept is the CDR3, 36 bases in frame from the first base. Relative to germline, V is missing 6 bases and J is missing 7 bases, with 3 bases of the junction outside any gene match. Stable Graves' hyperthyroidism was defined as no progression to ophthalmopathy during 18 months of follow-up. Hyperthyroidism patients were newly diagnosed, with disease duration under 2 months, and aged 18 to 65 years. Exclusion was applied to patients with uncontrolled infections, other autoimmune diseases, pregnancy or lactation. Diagnoses relied on clinical symptoms, serum thyroxine and TRAb, thyroid ultrasound and orbital computed tomography. Ficoll-Paque density gradient centrifugation was used to isolate PBMCs from about 10 ml of fresh peripheral blood. Total RNA was extracted using Trizol reagent, and RNA quality was assessed on an Agilent 2100 Bioanalyzer.

The TCR was taken from a man aged 18 to 29 with Graves' hyperthyroidism. Sequenced input: blood. The chain is encoded by TRBV27 joined to TRBJ1-1, with TRBD1 identical over 9 junction bases. The DNA reads as follows: TGTGCCAGCAGAACAGGGGGCGGTGAAGCTTTCTTT. Its protein is CASRTGGGEAFF.